Listed here are 19 T cell receptor beta chains from one sample, sequenced in a study of blood T cells in healthy people across ages. The second PCR ran roughly 6 to 11 cycles with a sample-barcoded 5' primer and J-beta primers. TCRdb passed the 5' RACE reads through MiXCR, listing each CDR3 protein once. The sample records hundreds of thousands of distinct CDR3 sequences, 56% being singletons. Sample: blood. All receptors derive from a man aged 35 to 55 in good health.

V is TRBV28 and J is TRBJ2-7, with a possible D match to TRBD1 (5 bases). The CDR3 runs 18 residues. V gave up 6 bases and J gave up 5 bases, with 29 bases separating them. Germline assignment: CDR1 MDHEN and CDR2 SYDVKM. The CDR3 loop is CASSAGFLWLLLRHEQYF. CDR3 nucleotides: TGTGCCAGCAGCGCAGGGTTTCTGTGGCTACTTCTTCGTCACGAGCAGTACTTC. Looking up the rest from reference TRBV28 and TRBJ2-7 gives the full variable domain: DVKVTQSSRYLVKRTGEKVFLECVQDMDHENMFWYRQDPGLGLRLIYFSYDVKMKEKGDIPEGYSVSREKKERFSLILESASTNQTSMYLCASSAGFLWLLLRHEQYFGPGTRLTVT.

This clonotype came up a few times. This chain uses TRBV28 with TRBJ2-5; D not certain. The ends were cut back, 5 bases at V and 5 bases at J, with 15 bases in the middle. The CDR3 runs 14 residues. Per germline, CDR1 MDHEN and CDR2 SYDVKM. CDR3 residues: CASSPRRQAETQYF. The CDR3 nucleotides are TGTGCCAGCAGTCCGCGCCGGCAAGCGGAGACCCAGTACTTC.

The rearrangement uses TRBV6-2 or TRBV6-3 and TRBJ1-2; 7 nucleotides align to TRBD1. The CDR3 extends over 12 amino acids. Per germline, CDR1 MNHEY and CDR2 SVGEGT. Germline trimming cut 6 bases from V and 4 bases from J; bases unmatched to any gene: 2. The CDR3 region has the DNA TGTGCCAGCAGAGCAGGGGGCTATGGCTACACCTTC. The encoded protein is CASRAGGYGYTF.

The sample holds a few counts of this clonotype. V and J are TRBV20-1 and TRBJ2-5; tentative D call: TRBD1 (6 bases). V shed 7 bases and J shed 2 bases, with 14 bases lying between them. The CDR3 runs to 13 residues. Germline CDR1 and CDR2: DFQATT and SNEGSKA (reference sequence). CDR3 DNA sequence: TGCAGTGGACAGGACACCCAGCAAGAGACCCAGTACTTC. Its protein is CSGQDTQQETQYF.

On this clonotype: The junction departs from the called germline gene at one end, perhaps through a read error. The V and J genes are TRBV4-1 and TRBJ1-1; no clear D. The CDR3 is 15 residues long. Germline CDR1 reads MGHRA; CDR2 reads YSYEKL. The CDR3 nucleotides are TGCGCCAGCAGCCAAATCTTTGGTTCGGTCACTAAAGCTTTCTTT. This encodes CASSQIFGSVTKAFF.

The chain couples TRBV11-3 to TRBJ2-5; D is tentatively TRBD1 or TRBD2 (6 bases each). V lost 2 bases, J lost 5 bases, and 15 bases lay in between. The germline CDR1 and CDR2 sequences are SGHNT and YENEEA. The CDR3 spans 15 residues. In nucleotides, the CDR3 is TGTGCCAGCAGCTTAATGGGGGGCTCCCGGGAGACCCAGTACTTC. This sequence encodes CASSLMGGSRETQYF.

This clonotype occurred a few times. This rearrangement joins TRBV24-1 to TRBJ2-3, with D perhaps matching TRBD1 (6 bases). Germline loops: CDR1 KGHDR, CDR2 SFDVKD. V lost 3 bases to trimming and J lost 9 bases, with 15 bases between them. The CDR3 has 14 residues. The CDR3 coding sequence is TGTGCCACCAGTGATCAAACGGACAGTGCCACGCAGTATTTT. Its protein is CATSDQTDSATQYF.

This clonotype was picked up a small number of times. The V and J genes are TRBV4-2 and TRBJ2-4, with D tentatively TRBD2 (5 bases). CDR1 and CDR2 from the germline V gene are LGHNA and YNFKEQ. The CDR3 spans 16 residues. V lost 0 bases and J 1 base, leaving 10 bases between the germline ends. CDR3 bases: TGTGCCAGCAGCCAAGAGGTGAGGGTGGCCAAAAACATTCAGTACTTC. This translates into CASSQEVRVAKNIQYF.

The chain recombines TRBV29-1 with TRBJ2-3, with 7 bases aligning to TRBD1. CDR3 length equals 13 residues. V lost 8 bases, J lost 1 base, and 6 bases stayed unmatched. The V gene's germline CDR1 is SQVTM and CDR2 ANQGSEA. Here the CDR3 reads CSIRQGGTDTQYF. Here the CDR3 DNA reads TGCAGCATCCGACAGGGCGGCACAGATACGCAGTATTTT.

This clonotype was seen only a few times. The rearrangement joins TRBV6-5 to TRBJ2-7; 9 nucleotides align to TRBD1. The CDR3 sequence is 14 residues long. Per germline, CDR1 MNHEY and CDR2 SVGAGI. Trimming cost V 6 bases and J 5 bases; bases outside gene matches: 8. The CDR3 sequence: CASRMGGQGHEQYF. The CDR3 DNA sequence: TGTGCCAGCAGGATGGGGGGACAGGGCCACGAGCAGTACTTC.

This clonotype was detected a few times. J is TRBJ2-1 and V is TRBV7-2; possibly TRBD1 for D (5 bases). CDR1 is SGHTA, CDR2 FQGNSA, per germline. V lost 10 bases and J 10 bases, leaving 17 bases between the germline ends. The CDR3 sequence is 12 residues long. The CDR3 loop reads CATKRGLREQFF. Here the CDR3 DNA reads TGTGCCACTAAAAGGGGCCTGAGGGAGCAGTTCTTC.

The chain couples TRBV20-1 to TRBJ1-1; a weak D match, TRBD1 (5 bases). With 0 bases removed from V and 8 bases from J, the gap between germline ends came to 19 bases. This CDR3 spans 15 amino acids. Per the germline V gene, CDR1 is DFQATT and CDR2 is SNEGSKA (reference sequence). CDR3 sequence (DNA): TGCAGTGCTAGAGATATGGGGGTCACGAATAGAGAAGCTTTCTTT. Amino acid sequence: CSARDMGVTNREAFF.

The CDR3 region is CASSSRQVTGTSGRVGETQYF. The CDR3 nucleotides are TGTGCCAGCAGTAGCCGACAGGTTACCGGGACTAGCGGGAGGGTCGGAGAGACCCAGTACTTC. The chain has TRBV6-2 or TRBV6-3 and TRBJ2-5, with 16 bases identical to TRBD2. The CDR3 consists of 21 residues. Germline CDR1 and CDR2: MNHEY and SVGEGT. The junction had 19 bases not matched to a gene; V was cut back by 5 bases and J by 4 bases.

The gene calls are TRBV5-1 and TRBJ1-1, with 9 bases aligning to TRBD1. Germline CDR1 SGHRS, CDR2 YFSETQ. The V and J ends lost 4 bases and 5 bases, in that order; junction bases with no gene match: 9. The CDR3 has 15 residues. This CDR3 is CASSPHLGQGTEAFF. The CDR3 DNA follows: TGCGCCAGCAGCCCCCACCTCGGACAGGGGACTGAAGCTTTCTTT.

This clonotype was seen a few times. The chain combines TRBV20-1 with TRBJ2-7; no clear D. Trimming took 0 bases from V and 2 from J, leaving 8 bases between them. The length of the CDR3 is 13 residues. Germline V CDR1 and CDR2: DFQATT, SNEGSKA (reference sequence). The CDR3 nucleotides are TGCAGTGCTAGAGATTCGGCCGCCTACGAGCAGTACTTC. Protein: CSARDSAAYEQYF.

The chain links TRBV4-2 to TRBJ2-5, with D unresolved. The V and J ends lost 0 bases and 0 bases respectively, with 11 bases between them. Germline V gene lookup returns CDR1 LGHNA and CDR2 YNFKEQ. The CDR3 is 16 amino acids. The CDR3 reads CASSQEGSRDQETQYF. CDR3 coding DNA: TGTGCCAGCAGCCAAGAGGGATCCCGAGACCAAGAGACCCAGTACTTC.

The V and J genes are TRBV7-9 and TRBJ2-7; 10 bases align to TRBD2. The DNA matches TRBJ2-5 better at its end, which makes the J call doubtful. The CDR3 contains 16 residues. The germline gives CDR1 SEHNR, CDR2 FQNEAQ (reference sequence). The CDR3 here is CASSFLAGVSGETQYF. DNA for the CDR3: TGTGCCAGCAGCTTTCTAGCGGGAGTTTCAGGAGAGACCCAGTACTTC.

The chain recombines TRBV5-1 with TRBJ2-1; D is possibly TRBD1 (5 bases). This CDR3 is built from 12 residues. V was pared by 5 bases and J by 7 bases, with 10 bases between. The germline V gene has CDR1 SGHRS and CDR2 YFSETQ. CDR3 region: CASRQGSNEQFF. In DNA, the CDR3 is TGCGCCAGCAGGCAGGGATCTAATGAGCAGTTCTTC.

This clonotype was picked up a small number of times. The chain recombines TRBV2 with TRBJ1-2, with 9 positions matching TRBD1. CDR3 length: 13 amino acids. V shed 4 bases, J shed 8 bases, and the junction held 5 bases outside the gene matches. CDR1 and CDR2 from the germline V gene are SNHLY and FYNNEI. In nucleotides, the CDR3 is TGTGCCAGCAGTGGGGGACAGGGTGGAGGCTACACCTTC. It encodes CASSGGQGGGYTF.